This TCR beta chain was identified in a study of cytomegalovirus exposure and HLA in healthy donors. Regarding the study as a whole: According to a later analysis, most TCR beta chains associated with CMV appeared HLA-restricted.

A multiplex PCR was run with 60 Vbeta primers and 13 Jbeta primers. Sequencing used immunoSEQ multiplex PCR; TCRdb keeps in-frame clones, though not all of them. The top ten hold approximately 2% of the sample, which has 150,000 to 200,000 clones, around 85% seen once. In the case of this clone: Antigen unknown.

This CDR3 is built from 17 residues. V trimming: 3 bases; J trimming: 8 bases; junction bases outside the gene matches: 11. Germline CDR1 reads SGHTA; CDR2 reads FQGNSA. The sequence came from a man younger than 30 in good health and CMV-seronegative. This rearrangement joins TRBV7-2 to TRBJ2-1; 12 positions agree with TRBD2. Sequencing was done on a sample of PBMCs. The CDR3 DNA reads TGTGCCAGCAGCTTTAGCGGACTAGCGGGAACAAGGGATGAGCAGTTCTTC. It codes for CASSFSGLAGTRDEQFF.